This entry lists 8 T cell receptor beta chains sequenced from one sample in a study of CD8 T cells in Susac syndrome. Random hexamers were used to reverse transcribe 0.5 to 1 ug of RNA. MiXCR, run by TCRdb on the immunoSEQ multiplex PCR reads, gives a single entry per CDR3 protein. The table shows 180,000 or so distinct CDR3 sequences, with around 94% occurring only once. Sequences were obtained from CD4+ T cells from PBMCs. These receptors were taken from a human donor with Susac syndrome.

V usage is TRBV7-9 and J usage is TRBJ2-2, with D hard to call. Germline V CDR1 and CDR2: SEHNR, FQNEAQ (reference sequence). V was shortened by 2 bases and J by 3 bases, with 10 bases between the two germline ends. This CDR3 is built from 15 residues. The CDR3 sequence is CASSLRGLDTGELFF. The CDR3 bases are TGTGCCAGCAGCTTACGTGGCCTAGACACCGGGGAGCTGTTTTTT.

This chain connects TRBV15 to TRBJ1-4; D is unresolved. The CDR3 is made up of 17 amino acids. V lost 1 base and J lost 3, with 15 bases in between. Germline-derived CDR1 and CDR2 are LNHNV and YYDKDF (reference sequence). The CDR3, as DNA: TGTGCCACCAGCAGAGGAACAGCATTCCTGTCTAATGAAAAACTGTTTTTT. Amino acid sequence: CATSRGTAFLSNEKLFF.

CDR3 amino acids: CSASLPGTHEQYF. In nucleotides, the CDR3 is TGCAGTGCTAGCCTGCCAGGGACCCACGAGCAGTACTTC. The V and J genes are TRBV20-1 and TRBJ2-7; D possibly matches TRBD1 or TRBD2 (5 bases each). Germline V CDR1 and CDR2: DFQATT, SNEGSKA (reference sequence). This CDR3 is 13 amino acids long. V shed 3 bases and J shed 5 bases, with 14 bases lying between them.

This clonotype was observed once. The chain recombines TRBV9 with TRBJ2-5, with TRBD1 matching over 7 bases. CDR1 and CDR2 from the germline V gene are SGDLS and YYNGEE. V gave up 4 bases and J gave up 2 bases; unmatched junction bases: 8. This CDR3 is 15 amino acids long. Here the CDR3 reads CASSPTGTAQETQYF. The CDR3 DNA reads TGTGCCAGCAGCCCAACCGGGACAGCTCAAGAGACCCAGTACTTC. The variable domain in full, with the rest retrieved from reference TRBV9 and TRBJ2-5, is DSGVTQTPKHLITATGQRVTLRCSPRSGDLSVYWYQQSLDQGLQFLIQYYNGEERAKGNILERFSAQQFPDLHSELNLSSLELGDSALYFCASSPTGTAQETQYFGPGTRLLVL.

The chain recombines TRBV6-5 with TRBJ2-5; possibly TRBD1 or TRBD2 for D (5 bases each). The CDR3 contains 14 residues. Per germline, CDR1 MNHEY and CDR2 SVGAGI. The germline V and J ends were trimmed by 3 bases and 4 bases, with 12 bases remaining between them. The CDR3 DNA is TGTGCCAGCAGTTATTCCGTGGGGGTAGAGACCCAGTACTTC. Protein: CASSYSVGVETQYF.

CDR3 sequence: CASSGASRSGYTF. The CDR3 coding sequence is TGTGCCAGCAGTGGGGCCTCCAGGTCGGGCTACACCTTC. The chain has TRBV2 and TRBJ1-2; no definite D call. The V gene lost 4 bases and the J gene lost 8 bases, with 14 bases spanning the gap. The CDR3 is 13 residues long. Per the germline V gene, CDR1 is SNHLY and CDR2 is FYNNEI. Complete variable domain (other parts from reference TRBV2 and TRBJ1-2): EPEVTQTPSHQVTQMGQEVILRCVPISNHLYFYWYRQILGQKVEFLVSFYNNEISEKSEIFDDQFSVERPDGSNFTLKIRSTKLEDSAMYFCASSGASRSGYTFGSGTRLTVV.

This clonotype was observed a single time. The V and J genes are TRBV5-1 and TRBJ1-1, with 9 nucleotides matching TRBD1. The CDR3 contains 15 residues. CDR1 and CDR2 (germline): SGHRS, YFSETQ. Germline trimming cut 4 bases from V and 1 base from J; bases unmatched to any gene: 5. The CDR3 coding sequence is TGCGCCAGCAGCGTATCGGGACAGGGGAACACTGAAGCTTTCTTT. Its protein product is CASSVSGQGNTEAFF.

The chain is built from TRBV29-1 and TRBJ2-1; perhaps TRBD2 as D (7 bases). Germline CDR1 SQVTM, CDR2 ANQGSEA. The CDR3 covers 14 residues. V dropped 8 bases and J dropped 2 bases, with 16 bases sitting between them. CDR3 loop: CSLEGGDTYNEQFF. The CDR3 DNA reads TGCAGCCTGGAGGGGGGGGATACCTACAATGAGCAGTTCTTC.